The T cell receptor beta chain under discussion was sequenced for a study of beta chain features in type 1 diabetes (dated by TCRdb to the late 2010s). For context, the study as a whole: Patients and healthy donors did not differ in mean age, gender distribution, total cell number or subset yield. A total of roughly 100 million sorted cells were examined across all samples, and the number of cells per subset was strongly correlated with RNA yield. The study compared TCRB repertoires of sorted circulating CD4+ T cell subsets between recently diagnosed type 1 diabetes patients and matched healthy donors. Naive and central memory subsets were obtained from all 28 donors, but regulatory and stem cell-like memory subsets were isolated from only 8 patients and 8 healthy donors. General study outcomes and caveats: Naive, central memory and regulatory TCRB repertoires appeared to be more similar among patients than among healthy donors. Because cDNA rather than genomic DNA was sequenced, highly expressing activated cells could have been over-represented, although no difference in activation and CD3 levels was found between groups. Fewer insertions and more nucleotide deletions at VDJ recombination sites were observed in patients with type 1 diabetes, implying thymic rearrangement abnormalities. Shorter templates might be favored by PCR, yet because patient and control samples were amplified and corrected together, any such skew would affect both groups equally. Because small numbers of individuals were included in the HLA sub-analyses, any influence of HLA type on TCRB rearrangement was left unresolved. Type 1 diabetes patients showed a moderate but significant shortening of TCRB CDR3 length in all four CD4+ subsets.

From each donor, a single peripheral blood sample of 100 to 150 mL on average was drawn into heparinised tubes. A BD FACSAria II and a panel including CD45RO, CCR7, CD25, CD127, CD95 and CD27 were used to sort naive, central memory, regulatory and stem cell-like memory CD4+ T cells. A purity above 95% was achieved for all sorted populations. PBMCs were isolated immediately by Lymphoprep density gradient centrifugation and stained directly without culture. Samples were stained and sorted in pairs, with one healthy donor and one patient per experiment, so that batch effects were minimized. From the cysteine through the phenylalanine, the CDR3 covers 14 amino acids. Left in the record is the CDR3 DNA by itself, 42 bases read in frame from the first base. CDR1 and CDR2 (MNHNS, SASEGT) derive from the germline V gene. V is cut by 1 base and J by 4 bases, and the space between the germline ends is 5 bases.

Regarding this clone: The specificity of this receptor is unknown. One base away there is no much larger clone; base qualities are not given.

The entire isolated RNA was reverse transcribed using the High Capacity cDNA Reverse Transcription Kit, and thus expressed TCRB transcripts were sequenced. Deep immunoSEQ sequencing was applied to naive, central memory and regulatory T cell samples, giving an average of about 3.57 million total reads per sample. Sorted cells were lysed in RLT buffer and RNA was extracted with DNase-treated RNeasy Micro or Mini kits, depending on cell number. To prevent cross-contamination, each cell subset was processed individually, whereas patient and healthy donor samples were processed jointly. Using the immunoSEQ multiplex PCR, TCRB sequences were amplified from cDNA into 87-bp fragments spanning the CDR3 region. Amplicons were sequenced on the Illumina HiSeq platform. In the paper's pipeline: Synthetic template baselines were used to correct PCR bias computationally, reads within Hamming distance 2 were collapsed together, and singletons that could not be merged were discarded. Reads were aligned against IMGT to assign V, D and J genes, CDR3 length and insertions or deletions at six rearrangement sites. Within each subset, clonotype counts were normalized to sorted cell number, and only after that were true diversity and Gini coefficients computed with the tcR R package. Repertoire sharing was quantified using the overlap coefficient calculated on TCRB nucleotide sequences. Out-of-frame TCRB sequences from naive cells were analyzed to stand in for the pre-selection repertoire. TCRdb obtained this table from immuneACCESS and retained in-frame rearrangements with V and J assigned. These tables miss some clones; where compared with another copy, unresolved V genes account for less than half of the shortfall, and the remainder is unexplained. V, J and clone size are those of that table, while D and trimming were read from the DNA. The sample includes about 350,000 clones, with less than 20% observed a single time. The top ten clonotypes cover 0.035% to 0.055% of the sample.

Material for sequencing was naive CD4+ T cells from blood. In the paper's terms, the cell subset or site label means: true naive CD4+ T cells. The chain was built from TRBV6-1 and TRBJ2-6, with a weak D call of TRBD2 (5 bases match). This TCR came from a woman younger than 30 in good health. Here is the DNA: TGTGCCAGCAGTGAAGGCGGGGGGGCCAACGTCCTGACTTTC. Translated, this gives CASSEGGGANVLTF.